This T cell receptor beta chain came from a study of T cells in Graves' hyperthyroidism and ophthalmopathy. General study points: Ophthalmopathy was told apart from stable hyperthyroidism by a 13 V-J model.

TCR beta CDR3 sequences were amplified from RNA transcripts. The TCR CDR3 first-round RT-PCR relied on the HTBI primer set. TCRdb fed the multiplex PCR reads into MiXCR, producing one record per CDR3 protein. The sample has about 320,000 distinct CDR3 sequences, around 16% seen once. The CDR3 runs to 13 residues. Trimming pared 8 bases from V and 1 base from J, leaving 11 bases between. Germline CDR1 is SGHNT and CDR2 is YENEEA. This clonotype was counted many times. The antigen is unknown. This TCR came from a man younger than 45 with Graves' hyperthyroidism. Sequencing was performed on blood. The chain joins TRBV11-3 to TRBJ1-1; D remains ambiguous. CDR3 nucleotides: TGTGCCAGCGGCACCCTGGCGAACACTGAAGCTTTCTTT. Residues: CASGTLANTEAFF.